The following is a TCR beta chain sequence with its context. Its antigen is currently unknown. This sample was included in a study of response to subunit inactivated influenza vaccine. Study results and caveats: Authors proposed each seasonal influenza vaccination draws in few new T cells.

V lost 6 bases and J 2 bases, leaving 23 bases between the germline ends. Per the germline V gene, CDR1 is MNHEY and CDR2 is SMNVEV (reference sequence). This CDR3 region has 17 residues. TCRdb used MiXCR to reprocess the RT-PCR reads, holding one entry per CDR3 protein. The sample consists of some 500,000 distinct CDR3 sequences, 25% of them appearing once. The V gene is TRBV27, the J gene TRBJ2-7; D might be TRBD2 (6 bases). The sequence was obtained from a man in his forties or fifties who received an inactivated influenza vaccine. This material consisted of CD4+ T cells sorted from PBMCs, taken 5 days after vaccination. This CDR3 is CASREHPGGSGPYEQYF. The DNA for the CDR3 is TGTGCCAGCAGAGAACACCCAGGAGGGAGCGGCCCCTACGAGCAGTACTTC.